This T cell receptor beta chain was profiled in a study of chemoradiotherapy in HPV16-positive cancers. The data were produced by immunoSEQ multiplex PCR, yet TCRdb's version contains in-frame clones alone and is incomplete. The sample has several thousand clones, more than 65% seen once. Repeated repertoire sampling spanned the course of chemoradiotherapy. The study's findings and limits: HPV-responsive T-cell expansion during chemoradiotherapy was linked to improved recurrence-free survival in HPV16-positive patients. Non-HPV-specific T cells did not expand in tumors during treatment, whereas candidate HPV-specific clones and E7-related motifs did.

Germline CDR1 is MNHEY and CDR2 is SVGAGI. This CDR3 is built from 14 residues. V shed 2 bases and J shed 5 bases, with 12 bases lying between them. With respect to this clone: The antigen remains unidentified.

This sequence joins TRBV6-5 and TRBJ1-1; tentatively, D is TRBD1 (6 bases). The TCR was taken from a human donor with HPV-associated anogenital cancer. Sequencing was performed on tumor tissue, taken from a patient who underwent chemoradiotherapy. The CDR3 loop is CASSYGGSRTEAFF. The CDR3 DNA reads TGTGCCAGCAGTTACGGGGGCTCGAGGACTGAAGCTTTCTTT.